The clone carrying this T cell receptor beta chain was counted only a few times. Its antigen is unknown. The germline V gene encodes CDR1 ENHRY and CDR2 SYGVKD. The V and J ends lost 6 bases and 0 bases respectively, with 9 bases between them. The CDR3 length is 14 residues. MiXCR, run by TCRdb on the RT-PCR reads, gives a single entry per CDR3 protein. Here the sample spans about 240,000 distinct CDR3 sequences, 9% to 15% being singletons. The sample originates from a study of response to subunit inactivated influenza vaccine. Study-wide results and caveats: Only a handful of new T cells, the authors suggested, are recruited with each seasonal influenza vaccination.

The clonotype was recovered from a man in his forties or fifties who received an inactivated influenza vaccine. The genes are TRBV10-3 and TRBJ1-3; D uncertain. The sequences come from non-naive T cells sorted from PBMCs, collected around two weeks before vaccination. Here the CDR3 DNA reads TGTGCCATCAGGGTGTCATCCTCTGGAAACACCATATATTTT. It codes for CAIRVSSSGNTIYF.